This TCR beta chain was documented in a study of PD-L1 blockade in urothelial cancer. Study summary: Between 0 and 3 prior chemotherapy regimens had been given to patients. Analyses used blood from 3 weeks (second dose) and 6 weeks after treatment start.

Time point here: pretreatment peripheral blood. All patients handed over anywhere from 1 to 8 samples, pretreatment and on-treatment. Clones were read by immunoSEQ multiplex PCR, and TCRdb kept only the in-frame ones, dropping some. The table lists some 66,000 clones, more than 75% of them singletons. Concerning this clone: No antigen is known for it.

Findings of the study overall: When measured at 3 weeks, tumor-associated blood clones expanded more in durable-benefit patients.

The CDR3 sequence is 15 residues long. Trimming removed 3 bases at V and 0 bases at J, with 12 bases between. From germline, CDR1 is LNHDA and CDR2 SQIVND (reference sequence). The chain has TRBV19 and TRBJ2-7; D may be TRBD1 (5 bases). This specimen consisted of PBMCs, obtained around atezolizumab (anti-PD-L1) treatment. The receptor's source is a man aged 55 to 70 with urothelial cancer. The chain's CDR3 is CASSINRGSSYEQYF. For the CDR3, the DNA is TGTGCCAGTAGTATCAATAGGGGCAGCTCCTACGAGCAGTACTTC.